Following are 22 T cell receptor beta chains from one sample sequenced in a study of response to subunit inactivated influenza vaccine. TCRdb itself ran the RT-PCR reads through MiXCR, one entry per CDR3 protein. The top ten clones hold 10% to 13% of a sample with hundreds of thousands of distinct CDR3 sequences, roughly 10% of them seen once. The specimen was PBMCs from blood, collected on the day of vaccination. These receptors originate from a man aged 45 to 65 who received an inactivated influenza vaccine.

A few counts support this clonotype. Its ends do not fully match the called genes, so a read error is possible. The CDR3 nucleotides are TGTGCTAGCAGCTTACCATCGAACGGGGAGCTGTTTTTT. It codes for CASSLPSNGELFF. This chain connects TRBV7-7 to TRBJ2-2; no clear D gene. Looked up from germline, CDR1 is SSHAT and CDR2 is FNYEAQ (reference sequence). CDR3 length: 13 residues.

This clonotype was seen a few times. V gene TRBV5-1 combines with J gene TRBJ2-5; TRBD1 is a possible D gene (6 bases). The CDR3 runs 13 residues. Germline V lookup: CDR1 SGHRS, CDR2 YFSETQ. The germline V and J ends were trimmed by 7 bases and 0 bases, with 10 bases remaining between them. DNA for the CDR3: TGCGCCAGCTCCGGGACAAACCAAGAGACCCAGTACTTC. Residues: CASSGTNQETQYF. Drawing the rest from reference TRBV5-1 and TRBJ2-5, the complete variable domain is KAGVTQTPRYLIKTRGQQVTLSCSPISGHRSVSWYQQTPGQGLQFLFEYFSETQRNKGNFPGRFSGRQFSNSRSEMNVSTLELGDSALYLCASSGTNQETQYFGPGTRLLVL.

The chain combines TRBV20-1 with TRBJ1-1; a weak D match, TRBD1 (5 bases). Germline CDR1 reads DFQATT; CDR2 reads SNEGSKA (reference sequence). V lost 0 bases, J lost 4 bases, and 12 bases lay in between. The CDR3 has 14 amino acids. CDR3 loop: CSARDPRGGTEAFF. CDR3 bases: TGCAGTGCTAGAGACCCCCGGGGGGGCACTGAAGCTTTCTTT.

A few counts support this clonotype. The rearrangement joins TRBV5-1 to TRBJ2-2; 9 bases agree with TRBD1. V shed 4 bases and J 5 bases; nucleotides not matched to a gene: 9. Germline V CDR1 and CDR2: SGHRS, YFSETQ. This CDR3 region has 16 residues. The CDR3 is CASSRTGTGRTGELFF. The DNA for the CDR3 is TGCGCCAGCAGCCGTACCGGGACAGGGAGAACCGGGGAGCTGTTTTTT.

The rearrangement joins TRBV7-2 to TRBJ2-7; 7 bases align to TRBD2. The CDR3 is 16 amino acids. Looked up from germline, CDR1 is SGHTA and CDR2 is FQGNSA. V lost 1 base and J lost 0; bases outside the gene matches: 6. CDR3: CASSLDPGGSSYEQYF. The CDR3 DNA sequence: TGTGCCAGCAGCTTAGATCCGGGGGGAAGCTCCTACGAGCAGTACTTC.

This clonotype was seen a few times. The chain joins TRBV12-3 or TRBV12-4 to TRBJ2-1, with 7 positions matching TRBD1. Losses at the gene ends were 3 bases for V and 2 bases for J; bases not matched to a gene: 22. There are 21 residues in the CDR3. CDR3 sequence: CASSFTWPGQVRDRPYNEQFF. The CDR3 DNA sequence: TGTGCCAGCAGTTTTACATGGCCGGGTCAAGTCCGGGACAGACCCTACAATGAGCAGTTCTTC.

The chain links TRBV15 to TRBJ2-1; the match to TRBD2 covers 10 bases. V was clipped by 3 bases and J by 10 bases; unmatched bases: 9. The CDR3 length is 15 residues. Germline CDR1 and CDR2: LNHNV and YYDKDF (reference sequence). CDR3 bases: TGTGCCACCAGCAGCCTCGGAGCGGGGGGGCGGGAGCAGTTCTTC. Protein product: CATSSLGAGGREQFF.

V is TRBV7-9 and J is TRBJ1-2; perhaps TRBD1 as D (6 bases). V was trimmed by 2 bases and J by 5 bases, leaving 9 bases between them. Looked up from germline, CDR1 is SEHNR and CDR2 is FQNEAQ (reference sequence). There are 13 residues in the CDR3. The CDR3 is CASSLTGWYGYTF. The CDR3 DNA sequence: TGTGCCAGCAGCTTAACAGGGTGGTATGGCTACACCTTC.

The V call is TRBV7-8, the J call TRBJ2-7; possible D gene TRBD1, 6 bases. The CDR3 sequence is 16 residues long. Germline-derived CDR1 and CDR2 are SGHVS and FQNEAQ. Trimming took 5 bases from V and 0 from J, leaving 17 bases between them. CDR3 in amino acids: CASSTTGTPYSYEQYF. DNA of the CDR3: TGTGCCAGCAGCACCACCGGGACACCCTACTCCTACGAGCAGTACTTC.

In regard to this clonotype: Just one base apart from a much larger clone, this may be a read error. The genes are TRBV7-6 and TRBJ2-5; D remains ambiguous. Trimming pared 6 bases from V and 4 bases from J, leaving 6 bases between. Germline V gene data show CDR1 as SGHVS and CDR2 as FNYEAQ. The CDR3 covers 11 residues. This chain's CDR3 is CASSFAETQYF. CDR3 nucleotide sequence: TGTGCCAGCAGTTTTGCAGAGACCCAGTACTTC.

This clonotype was detected only once. The J gene is TRBJ2-7, the V gene TRBV11-3, with 7 nucleotides matching TRBD2. The germline gives CDR1 SGHNT, CDR2 YENEEA. J lost 5 bases, V lost 3 bases, and 4 bases had no gene match. This CDR3 is built from 13 residues. This CDR3 is CASSLSGGHEQYF. CDR3 coding DNA: TGTGCCAGCAGCTTGTCGGGAGGCCACGAGCAGTACTTC.

This clonotype has a count of ten or more. The V call is TRBV12-3 or TRBV12-4, the J call TRBJ2-5; D gene ambiguous. The CDR3 runs to 12 residues. Trimming left V 3 bases short and J 5 bases short, with 7 bases between. DNA for the CDR3: TGTGCCAGCAGTTTTCATGGGGAGACCCAGTACTTC. Its protein product is CASSFHGETQYF.

This clonotype was found many times. The rearrangement uses TRBV12-3 or TRBV12-4 and TRBJ2-7, with D possibly matching TRBD2 (5 bases). The CDR3 is 13 residues long. Trimming stripped 3 bases from V and 2 bases from J, with 8 bases between. The CDR3 DNA reads as TGTGCCAGCAGTTTCACGACTACCTACGAGCAGTACTTC. Translated, it gives CASSFTTTYEQYF.

This clonotype came up many times. The chain joins TRBV4-1 to TRBJ2-2; 9 bases agree with TRBD2. Germline lookup yields CDR1 MGHRA and CDR2 YSYEKL. V lost 4 bases to trimming and J lost 5 bases; unmatched junction nucleotides: 5. The CDR3 has 15 residues. The CDR3 protein is CASSRGGARTGELFF. In DNA form, the CDR3 reads TGCGCCAGCAGCCGCGGGGGGGCCAGGACCGGGGAGCTGTTTTTT.

This sequence joins TRBV7-2 and TRBJ2-2; 12 nucleotides match TRBD2. The CDR3 is 16 residues long. Germline values: CDR1 SGHTA, CDR2 FQGNSA. V lost 5 bases to trimming and J lost 5 bases; unmatched junction nucleotides: 6. The CDR3 sequence: CASSRLAGDETGELFF. CDR3 sequence (DNA): TGTGCCAGCAGCCGACTAGCGGGGGATGAAACCGGGGAGCTGTTTTTT.

This clonotype was found a few times. This chain links TRBV20-1 with TRBJ1-1, with a weak D call TRBD1 (5 bases). Looked up from germline, CDR1 is DFQATT and CDR2 is SNEGSKA (reference sequence). Trimming left V 6 bases short and J 1 base short, with 15 bases between. CDR3 length equals 14 residues. CDR3 bases: TGCAGTGCAGGGGAGGACTGGGCGAACACTGAAGCTTTCTTT. Translating it yields CSAGEDWANTEAFF.

The V call is TRBV4-1, the J call TRBJ1-2; D unclear. Germline CDR1 is MGHRA and CDR2 is YSYEKL. The CDR3 has 15 amino acids. Trimming stripped 6 bases from V and 3 bases from J, with 17 bases between. The CDR3 region has the DNA TGCGCCAGCAGAAGCTCCAGGCGTCAAGACTATGGCTACACCTTC. Translating gives CASRSSRRQDYGYTF.

This clonotype was picked up many times. The chain is built from TRBV12-3 or TRBV12-4 and TRBJ2-1; D is possibly TRBD1 (5 bases). CDR3 length: 14 residues. V lost 3 bases to trimming and J lost 4 bases, with 10 bases between them. The CDR3 region has the DNA TGTGCCAGCAGTTTTCTTTCAGGGTACAATGAGCAGTTCTTC. Protein: CASSFLSGYNEQFF.

This clonotype has at least ten counts. V usage is TRBV7-2 and J usage is TRBJ1-3; 10 bases map to TRBD1. This CDR3 spans 16 amino acids. The germline CDR1 and CDR2 sequences are SGHTA and FQGNSA. V lost 5 bases to trimming and J lost 4 bases; unmatched junction nucleotides: 8. Here the CDR3 DNA reads TGTGCCAGCAGCAGAGCCGGGACAGGGGTCGGAAACACCATATATTTT. It yields the protein CASSRAGTGVGNTIYF. The whole variable domain, filled in from reference TRBV7-2 and TRBJ1-3, reads GAGVSQSPSNKVTEKGKDVELRCDPISGHTALYWYRQSLGQGLEFLIYFQGNSAPDKSGLPSDRFSAERTGGSVSTLTIQRTQQEDSAVYLCASSRAGTGVGNTIYFGEGSWLTVV.

The V gene is TRBV18, the J gene TRBJ1-4; D may be TRBD1 (5 bases). Germline CDR1 reads KGHSH; CDR2 reads LQKENI. This CDR3 has 15 residues. The V end was cut by 1 base, the J end by 10 bases, with 16 bases between. This chain's CDR3 is CASSPRTGGDGKLFF. The CDR3 region has the DNA TGTGCCAGCTCACCACGAACAGGAGGAGATGGAAAACTGTTTTTT.

This clonotype turned up a few times. CDR3 nucleotide sequence: TGTGCCAGCAGCCAAGGGGGGGAGTACGAGCAGTACTTC. Amino acids: CASSQGGEYEQYF. V usage is TRBV3-1 and J usage is TRBJ2-7; D possibly corresponds to TRBD2 (6 bases). The CDR3 totals 13 residues. Per the germline V gene, CDR1 is LGHDT and CDR2 is YNNKEL (reference sequence). The V and J ends lost 1 base and 4 bases respectively, with 8 bases between them.

This sequence joins TRBV15 and TRBJ2-1, with TRBD2 matching over 12 bases. V lost 5 bases and J lost 8; bases outside the gene matches: 10. Germline CDR1 LNHNV, CDR2 YYDKDF (reference sequence). The CDR3 extends over 16 amino acids. The DNA for the CDR3 is TGTGCCACCAGCGCCTCGACTAGCGGGGGACGGGATGAGCAGTTCTTC. This translates into CATSASTSGGRDEQFF. Looking up the rest from reference TRBV15 and TRBJ2-1 gives the full variable domain: DAMVIQNPRYQVTQFGKPVTLSCSQTLNHNVMYWYQQKSSQAPKLLFHYYDKDFNNEADTPDNFQSRRPNTSFCFLDIRSPGLGDTAMYLCATSASTSGGRDEQFFGPGTRLTVL.